These 19 T cell receptor beta chains were sequenced from one sample in a study of OX40 agonist ivuxolimab in advanced cancers. This table comes from immunoSEQ multiplex PCR, and its TCRdb copy is limited to in-frame clones, with some not included. The sample includes around 68,000 clones, approximately 90% of them seen just once. Sample: CD4+ or CD8+ T cells sorted from blood, taken in a trial of the OX40 agonist ivuxolimab. The receptor source for this set is an adult with an advanced solid tumor such as melanoma, head and neck, liver or kidney cancer.

The chain employs TRBV30 and TRBJ1-2; D is unresolved. CDR1 and CDR2 (germline): GTSNPN, SVGIG (reference sequence). V lost 1 base and J lost 5, with 11 bases in between. The CDR3 spans 13 residues. The CDR3 is CAWSDGWRYGYTF. The DNA of the CDR3 is TGTGCCTGGAGTGACGGGTGGCGTTATGGCTACACCTTC.

The chain couples TRBV11-1 to TRBJ2-7, with D possibly being TRBD1 (6 bases). V lost 5 bases to trimming and J lost 2 bases, with 13 bases between them. The CDR3 is 14 residues long. Germline V gene data show CDR1 as SGHAT and CDR2 as FQDESV (reference sequence). CDR3 bases: TGTGCCAGCAGCCCCTCCGGGACAACCTACGAGCAGTACTTC. It codes for CASSPSGTTYEQYF.

The chain joins TRBV29-1 to TRBJ1-1; D perhaps matches TRBD1 (5 bases). Per the germline V gene, CDR1 is SQVTM and CDR2 is ANQGSEA. Trimming shortened V by 7 bases and J by 3 bases, and 12 bases separated the two germline ends. The CDR3 has 12 residues. In nucleotides, the CDR3 is TGCAGCGGTGTTGCCAGGGACACTGAAGCTTTCTTT. It yields the protein CSGVARDTEAFF.

J is TRBJ2-4 and V is TRBV7-9; D perhaps matches TRBD2 (8 bases). CDR3 length: 14 residues. The germline gives CDR1 SEHNR, CDR2 FQNEAQ (reference sequence). The V end lost 4 bases, the J end lost 8 bases, and 15 bases lay between the germline ends. This chain's CDR3 is CASSSGGGTDIQYF. CDR3 bases: TGTGCCAGCAGCTCCGGCGGGGGGACAGACATTCAGTACTTC.

Here the CDR3 DNA reads TGTGCCAGTAGTATAGGGGACAGGGCCTACGAGCAGTACTTC. The encoded protein is CASSIGDRAYEQYF. The J gene is TRBJ2-7, the V gene TRBV19; 9 nucleotides line up with TRBD1. The V and J ends lost 1 base and 2 bases, in that order; junction bases with no gene match: 0. The CDR3 spans 14 residues. The germline gives CDR1 LNHDA, CDR2 SQIVND (reference sequence).

This chain uses TRBV6-5 with TRBJ2-7, with 12 bases that match TRBD1. The CDR3 runs to 15 residues. In germline, CDR1 is MNHEY, CDR2 SVGAGI. The V gene end was trimmed by 5 bases and the J gene end by 5 bases; junction bases not matched to a gene: 7. CDR3 nucleotides: TGTGCCAGCAGTCCCCCCGGGACAGGGGGCAACGAGCAGTACTTC. Protein: CASSPPGTGGNEQYF.

The CDR3: CASSYAGESDEQYF. CDR3 coding DNA: TGTGCCAGCAGTTACGCGGGGGAGTCGGACGAGCAGTACTTC. The V and J genes are TRBV6-6 and TRBJ2-7; 7 nucleotides line up with TRBD2. The CDR3 totals 14 residues. J gave up 5 bases and V 2 bases, and 6 bases lay outside the gene matches. Germline V lookup: CDR1 MNHNY, CDR2 SVGAGI (reference sequence).

The chain recombines TRBV7-2 with TRBJ2-7; D perhaps matches TRBD2 (5 bases). The CDR3 runs 14 residues. Germline-derived CDR1 and CDR2 are SGHTA and FQGNSA. The germline V and J ends were trimmed by 2 bases and 0 bases, with 8 bases remaining between them. CDR3 sequence reads: CASSLSGYSYEQYF. CDR3 in DNA: TGTGCCAGCAGCTTATCGGGATACTCCTACGAGCAGTACTTC.

This chain links TRBV18 with TRBJ1-1; D perhaps matches TRBD1 (6 bases). The germline V gene has CDR1 KGHSH and CDR2 LQKENI. The V end was cut by 4 bases, the J end by 3 bases, with 12 bases between. The CDR3 covers 14 residues. The CDR3 DNA is TGTGCCAGCTCACGGCAGGGGAGGGACACTGAAGCTTTCTTT. Protein: CASSRQGRDTEAFF.

The chain combines TRBV6-5 with TRBJ1-2; D not resolved. Trimming took off 2 bases at V and 0 bases at J, with 7 bases between the two ends. The CDR3 is 14 amino acids. CDR1 and CDR2 (germline): MNHEY, SVGAGI. CDR3 loop: CASSYGEANYGYTF. CDR3 in DNA: TGTGCCAGCAGTTACGGGGAAGCTAACTATGGCTACACCTTC.

J is TRBJ2-1 and V is TRBV9; D possibly corresponds to TRBD2 (6 bases). CDR3 size: 15 residues. Germline CDR1 and CDR2: SGDLS and YYNGEE. V lost 0 bases and J lost 5, with 12 bases in between. This chain's CDR3 is CASSVDGGSHNEQFF. The CDR3 DNA sequence: TGTGCCAGCAGCGTAGACGGGGGATCCCACAATGAGCAGTTCTTC.

The V gene is TRBV18, the J gene TRBJ2-7, with 7 bases fitting TRBD1. J gave up 2 bases and V 8 bases, and 12 bases lay outside the gene matches. The germline gives CDR1 KGHSH, CDR2 LQKENI. The CDR3 spans 15 residues. The DNA of the CDR3 is TGTGCCAGCGCCCCGGGACAGAACTCTCCCTACGAGCAGTACTTC. Its protein is CASAPGQNSPYEQYF.

The rearrangement joins TRBV11-3 to TRBJ1-6; 7 bases fit TRBD1. CDR3 length equals 13 residues. Trimming removed 8 bases from V and 9 bases from J; junction bases left unmatched: 7. CDR1 is SGHNT, CDR2 YENEEA, per germline. The DNA for the CDR3 is TGTGCCAGCTCCCAGACAGGGAGTTCACCCCTCCACTTT. Translating gives CASSQTGSSPLHF.

The chain combines TRBV9 with TRBJ1-1; D call uncertain. With 4 bases removed from V and 6 bases from J, the gap between germline ends came to 7 bases. Germline values: CDR1 SGDLS, CDR2 YYNGEE. The CDR3 is 11 amino acids. DNA for the CDR3: TGTGCCAGCAGCCCTTTATCTGAAGCTTTCTTT. It encodes CASSPLSEAFF.

This rearrangement joins TRBV30 to TRBJ2-5, with 13 nucleotides matching TRBD2. CDR1 is GTSNPN and CDR2 is SVGIG in the germline V gene (reference sequence). V shed 3 bases, J shed 5 bases, and the junction held 9 bases outside the gene matches. The CDR3 runs 16 residues. The CDR3 loop reads CAWSKGLAGAFETQYF. In DNA, the CDR3 is TGTGCCTGGAGCAAAGGACTAGCGGGAGCTTTTGAGACCCAGTACTTC. Looking up the rest from reference TRBV30 and TRBJ2-5 gives the full variable domain: SQTIHQWPATLVQPVGSPLSLECTVEGTSNPNLYWYRQAAGRGLQLLFYSVGIGQISSEVPQNLSASRPQDRQFILSSKKLLLSDSGFYLCAWSKGLAGAFETQYFGPGTRLLVL.

The chain employs TRBV27 and TRBJ1-1, with D possibly being TRBD1 (6 bases). The V gene's germline CDR1 is MNHEY and CDR2 SMNVEV (reference sequence). Trimming took off 7 bases at V and 3 bases at J, with 15 bases between the two ends. The CDR3 loop spans 14 amino acids. CDR3 protein: CASKKLTGYTEAFF. The DNA of the CDR3 is TGTGCCAGCAAAAAACTCACAGGGTACACTGAAGCTTTCTTT.

The V gene is TRBV19, the J gene TRBJ2-4; 8 bases line up with TRBD1. Trimming took 0 bases from V and 1 from J; bases not matched to a gene: 5. Germline CDR1 and CDR2: LNHDA and SQIVND (reference sequence). CDR3 length: 17 residues. CDR3 residues: CASSIDRPGGAKNIQYF. For the CDR3, the DNA is TGTGCCAGTAGTATAGATCGGCCAGGGGGCGCCAAAAACATTCAGTACTTC.

The chain has TRBV7-9 and TRBJ2-5, with TRBD1 matching 7 bases. J was trimmed by 1 base and V by 6 bases; bases with no gene match: 5. This CDR3 region has 14 residues. Germline V gene data show CDR1 as SEHNR and CDR2 as FQNEAQ (reference sequence). CDR3 region: CASRPGTAQETQYF. In nucleotides, the CDR3 is TGTGCCAGCAGGCCCGGGACAGCCCAAGAGACCCAGTACTTC. Based on the CDR3 plus reference TRBV7-9 and TRBJ2-5, the full variable domain is DTGVSQNPRHKITKRGQNVTFRCDPISEHNRLYWYRQTLGQGPEFLTYFQNEAQLEKSRLLSDRFSAERPKGSFSTLEIQRTEQGDSAMYLCASRPGTAQETQYFGPGTRLLVL.

V gene TRBV6-1 combines with J gene TRBJ2-2; D uncertain. Trimming cost V 4 bases and J 4 bases, with 7 bases left between them. Germline V gene lookup returns CDR1 MNHNS and CDR2 SASEGT. The CDR3 contains 13 residues. CDR3 DNA: TGTGCCAGCAGTGGCGGCAGCACCGGGGAGCTGTTTTTT. The encoded protein is CASSGGSTGELFF.